This T cell receptor (beta chain) appears in the sequencing data of a study of blood T cell repertoires in COVID-19. Study information: COVID-19 samples from acute and convalescent phases originated in the United States, Italy and Spain. PBMCs, B-cell-depleted T cells, or T cells provided the cDNA or gDNA that made up the material.

The assay was immunoSEQ multiplex PCR, and TCRdb's table has in-frame clones only and misses some. The table includes about 55,000 clones, roughly 80% detected once. This CDR3 contains 15 residues. CDR1 and CDR2 from the germline V gene are SGHAT and FQDESV (reference sequence). V was pared by 5 bases and J by 6 bases, with 4 bases of the junction left unmatched. The sample consisted of peripheral blood. This chain uses TRBV11-1 with TRBJ2-3; 14 bases line up with TRBD2. This clonotype was sampled from a woman in her sixties or seventies with acute or convalescent COVID-19. In nucleotides, the CDR3 is TGTGCCAGCAGCGGGACTAGCGGGGGAGGGGATACGCAGTATTTT. Amino acid sequence: CASSGTSGGGDTQYF.